This is a list of T cell receptor beta chains from one sample in a study of T-cell reconstitution after alpha-beta-depleted transplantation in children. MiXCR, run by TCRdb on the PCR reads, gives a single entry per CDR3 protein. The sample contains some 240,000 distinct CDR3 sequences, 9.5% to 15% of which appear only once. Sample: PBMCs from the stem cell graft donor, taken from the stem cell graft. The receptors shown here come from a human donor who donated a stem cell graft to a child with acute lymphoblastic leukemia. Both conserved end residues are part of each CDR3. A D gene is named only where the DNA matches it firmly. For some rows the clone size is stated as once, few or many, or as a class when expanded; others skip it.

>TRBV12-3/TRBV12-4|-|many|TRBJ2-7
CASSLGVGKGYEQYF
TGTGCCAGCAGTTTAGGAGTAGGGAAAGGCTACGAGCAGTACTTC
>TRBV20-1|-|many|TRBJ2-1
CSARGGSDEQFF
TGCAGTGCTAGAGGGGGGTCTGATGAGCAGTTCTTC
>TRBV29-1|TRBD1|many|TRBJ1-2
CSVDPGQGNYGYTF
TGCAGCGTAGATCCGGGACAGGGAAACTATGGCTACACCTTC
>TRBV3-1|-|-|TRBJ2-5
CASSFFRRPEQETQYF
TGTGCCAGCAGCTTCTTTCGGCGACCCGAACAAGAGACCCAGTACTTC
>TRBV6-1|-|-|TRBJ2-3
CASSDGETYPTDTQYF
TGTGCCAGCAGTGACGGCGAGACCTACCCCACAGATACGCAGTATTTT
>TRBV29-1|-|once|TRBJ2-7
CSVRHLGYDQYF
TGCAGCGTTAGACACCTAGGGTACGACCAGTACTTC
>TRBV27|TRBD2|many|TRBJ2-1
CATIVSLTSGRASDEQFF
TGTGCCACCATCGTAAGTCTTACTAGCGGGAGGGCCTCTGATGAGCAGTTCTTC
>TRBV7-2|TRBD1|many|TRBJ2-7
CASSLVSGQDLYEQYF
TGTGCCAGCAGCTTAGTTTCGGGACAGGATCTGTACGAGCAGTACTTC
>TRBV15|-|many|TRBJ2-7
CATSRVKGMANEQYF
TGTGCCACCAGCAGGGTTAAGGGGATGGCAAACGAGCAGTACTTC
>TRBV7-9|TRBD1|many|TRBJ1-1
CASSSATGTNTEAFF
TGTGCCAGCAGCTCAGCGACAGGGACGAACACTGAAGCTTTCTTT
>TRBV5-6|TRBD2|many|TRBJ2-7
CASSATSGAYEQYF
TGTGCCAGCAGCGCGACTAGCGGGGCCTACGAGCAGTACTTC
>TRBV7-9|-|many|TRBJ1-6
CASSLDRADSPLHF
TGTGCCAGCAGCTTAGACAGGGCGGATTCACCCCTCCACTTT
>TRBV5-6|-|many|TRBJ2-1
CASSFYYRITNEQFF
TGTGCCAGCAGCTTCTACTACAGGATAACGAATGAGCAGTTCTTC
>TRBV20-1|-|many|TRBJ2-6
CSASTGANVLTF
TGCAGTGCTAGTACCGGGGCCAACGTCCTGACTTTC
>TRBV24-1|-|many|TRBJ2-5
CATSGSSAPTQYF
TGTGCCACCAGTGGTTCATCTGCTCCGACCCAGTACTTC
>TRBV4-3|-|many|TRBJ1-4
CASSQEWGEEKLFF
TGCGCCAGCAGCCAAGAATGGGGGGAGGAAAAACTGTTTTTT
>TRBV20-1|TRBD1|many|TRBJ1-3
CSARTAQGASSGNTIYF
TGCAGTGCTCGAACGGCCCAGGGGGCTAGCTCTGGAAACACCATATATTTT
>TRBV5-6|TRBD2|many|TRBJ2-7
CASSLEGGPSSYEQYF
TGTGCCAGCAGCTTGGAGGGAGGGCCGAGCTCCTACGAGCAGTACTTC
>TRBV7-2|-|-|TRBJ1-1
CASSLTPGKRAFF
TGTGCCAGCAGCTTGACTCCGGGGAAAAGGGCTTTCTTT
>TRBV27|-|many|TRBJ1-1
CASSIKQWNAEAFF
TGTGCCAGCAGTATAAAACAGTGGAACGCTGAAGCTTTCTTT
>TRBV7-6|TRBD1|-|TRBJ1-1
CASSPHIRRGPGYTEAFF
TGTGCCAGCAGCCCGCATATAAGGAGGGGGCCAGGGTACACTGAAGCTTTCTTT
>TRBV7-9|-|many|TRBJ1-4
CASSLKQTNEKLFF
TGTGCCAGCAGCTTGAAACAGACTAATGAAAAACTGTTTTTT
>TRBV15|-|many|TRBJ2-3
CATSRDGGRTDTQYF
TGTGCCACCAGCAGAGACGGGGGACGCACAGATACGCAGTATTTT
>TRBV11-1|TRBD1|once|TRBJ2-7
CASSHRGQGREQYF
TGTGCCAGCAGCCACCGGGGACAGGGTAGAGAGCAGTACTTC
>TRBV20-1|-|many|TRBJ2-1
CSAPGHLNEQFF
TGCAGTGCCCCGGGACATTTGAATGAGCAGTTCTTC
>TRBV25-1|-|-|TRBJ2-7
CASGSLSGEQYF
TGTGCCAGCGGAAGTCTATCCGGCGAGCAGTACTTC
>TRBV3-1|-|many|TRBJ2-1
CASSQVSGDGSYNEQFF
TGTGCCAGCAGCCAAGTATCAGGGGACGGGTCCTACAATGAGCAGTTCTTC